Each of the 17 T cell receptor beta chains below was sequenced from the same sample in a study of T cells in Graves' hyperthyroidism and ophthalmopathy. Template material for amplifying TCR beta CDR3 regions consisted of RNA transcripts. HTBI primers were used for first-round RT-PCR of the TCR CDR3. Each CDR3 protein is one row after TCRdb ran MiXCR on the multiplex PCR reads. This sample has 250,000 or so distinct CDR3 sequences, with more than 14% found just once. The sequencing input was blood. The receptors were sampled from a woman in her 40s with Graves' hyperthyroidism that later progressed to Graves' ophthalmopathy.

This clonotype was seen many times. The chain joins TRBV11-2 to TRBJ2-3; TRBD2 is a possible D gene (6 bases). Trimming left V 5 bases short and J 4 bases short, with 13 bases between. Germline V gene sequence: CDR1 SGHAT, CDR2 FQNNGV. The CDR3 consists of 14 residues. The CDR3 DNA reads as TGTGCCAGCAGCCGACGGAGGGCCCCAGATACGCAGTATTTT. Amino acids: CASSRRRAPDTQYF. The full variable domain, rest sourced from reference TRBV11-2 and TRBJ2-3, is EAGVAQSPRYKIIEKRQSVAFWCNPISGHATLYWYQQILGQGPKLLIQFQNNGVVDDSQLPKDRFSAERLKGVDSTLKIQPAKLEDSAVYLCASSRRRAPDTQYFGPGTRLTVL.

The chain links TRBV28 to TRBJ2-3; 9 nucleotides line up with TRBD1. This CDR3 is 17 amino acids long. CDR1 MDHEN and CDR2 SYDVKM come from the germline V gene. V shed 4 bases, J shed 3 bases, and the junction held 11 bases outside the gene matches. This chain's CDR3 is CASSSIHRTGETDTQYF. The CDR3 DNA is TGTGCCAGCAGTTCCATCCACCGGACAGGGGAGACAGATACGCAGTATTTT.

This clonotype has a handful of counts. CDR3: CASSPGTSGFTKQYF. CDR3 DNA: TGCGCCAGCAGCCCCGGGACTAGCGGCTTCACAAAGCAGTACTTC. This rearrangement joins TRBV5-1 to TRBJ2-7; TRBD2 aligns across 11 bases. The CDR3 totals 15 residues. V gave up 4 bases and J gave up 8 bases; unmatched junction bases: 11. Germline CDR1 reads SGHRS; CDR2 reads YFSETQ.

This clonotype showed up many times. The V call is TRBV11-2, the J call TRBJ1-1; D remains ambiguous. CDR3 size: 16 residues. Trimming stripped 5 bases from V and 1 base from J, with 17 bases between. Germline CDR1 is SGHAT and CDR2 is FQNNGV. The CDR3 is CASSHYPVWANTEAFF. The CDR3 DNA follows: TGTGCCAGCAGCCACTATCCGGTTTGGGCGAACACTGAAGCTTTCTTT.

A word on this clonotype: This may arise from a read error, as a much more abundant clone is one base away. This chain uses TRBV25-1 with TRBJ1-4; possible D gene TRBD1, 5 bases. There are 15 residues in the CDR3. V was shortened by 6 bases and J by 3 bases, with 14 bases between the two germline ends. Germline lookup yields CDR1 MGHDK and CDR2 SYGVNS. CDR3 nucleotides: TGTGCCAGCAGACCAACGGAGACAGCTAATGAAAAACTGTTTTTT. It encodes CASRPTETANEKLFF.

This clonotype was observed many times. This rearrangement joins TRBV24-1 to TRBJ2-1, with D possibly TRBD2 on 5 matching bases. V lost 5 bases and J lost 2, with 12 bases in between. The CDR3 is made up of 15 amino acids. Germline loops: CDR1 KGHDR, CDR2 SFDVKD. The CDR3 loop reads CATSALDYPYNEQFF. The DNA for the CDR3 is TGTGCCACCAGTGCACTAGACTACCCCTACAATGAGCAGTTCTTC.

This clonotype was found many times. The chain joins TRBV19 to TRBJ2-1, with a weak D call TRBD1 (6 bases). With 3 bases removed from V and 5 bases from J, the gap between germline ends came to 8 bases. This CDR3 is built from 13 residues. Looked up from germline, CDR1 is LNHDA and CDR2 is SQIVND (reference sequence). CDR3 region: CASSIRGDNEQFF. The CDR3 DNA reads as TGTGCCAGTAGTATCAGGGGTGACAATGAGCAGTTCTTC.

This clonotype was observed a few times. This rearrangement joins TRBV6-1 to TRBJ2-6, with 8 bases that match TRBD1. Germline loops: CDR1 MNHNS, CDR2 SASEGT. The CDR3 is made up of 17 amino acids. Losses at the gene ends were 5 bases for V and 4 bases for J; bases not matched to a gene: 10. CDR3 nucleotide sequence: TGTGCCAGCAGTATCAGGGGGCTGGTCTCGGGGGCCAACGTCCTGACTTTC. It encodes CASSIRGLVSGANVLTF.

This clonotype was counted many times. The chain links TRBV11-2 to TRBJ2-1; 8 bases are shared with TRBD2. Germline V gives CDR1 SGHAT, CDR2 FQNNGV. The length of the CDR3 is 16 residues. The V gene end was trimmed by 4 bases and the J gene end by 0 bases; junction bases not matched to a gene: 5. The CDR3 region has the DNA TGTGCCAGCAGCTCCTCCGGGACTAGCTCCTACAATGAGCAGTTCTTC. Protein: CASSSSGTSSYNEQFF.

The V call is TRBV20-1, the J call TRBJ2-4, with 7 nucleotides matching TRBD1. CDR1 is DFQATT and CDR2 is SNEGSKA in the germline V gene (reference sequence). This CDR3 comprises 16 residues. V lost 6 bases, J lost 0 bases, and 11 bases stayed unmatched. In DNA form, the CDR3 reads TGCAGTGCGTTCCACAGGGGATGGAAAGCCAAAAACATTCAGTACTTC. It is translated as CSAFHRGWKAKNIQYF.

The CDR3 spells CASSLRTGGVNTEAFF. DNA for the CDR3: TGTGCCAGCAGTTTAAGGACAGGGGGTGTGAACACTGAAGCTTTCTTT. The rearrangement links TRBV28 to TRBJ1-1, with 10 bases aligning to TRBD1. The V segment lost 2 bases and the J segment 0 bases; nucleotides outside the gene matches: 3. The CDR3 has 16 amino acids. Germline V gives CDR1 MDHEN, CDR2 SYDVKM.

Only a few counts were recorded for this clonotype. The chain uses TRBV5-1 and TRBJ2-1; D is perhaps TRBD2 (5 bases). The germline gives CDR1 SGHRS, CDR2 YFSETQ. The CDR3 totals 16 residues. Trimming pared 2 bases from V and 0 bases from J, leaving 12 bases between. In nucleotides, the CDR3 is TGCGCCAGCAGCTTATTTTGGACTCCCTCCTACAATGAGCAGTTCTTC. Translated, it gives CASSLFWTPSYNEQFF.

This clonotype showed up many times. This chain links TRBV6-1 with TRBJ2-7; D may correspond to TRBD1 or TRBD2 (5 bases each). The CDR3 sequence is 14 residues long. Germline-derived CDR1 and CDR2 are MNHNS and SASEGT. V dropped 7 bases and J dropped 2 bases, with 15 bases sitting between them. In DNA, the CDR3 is TGTGCCAGCATGTGGGGGACCACTGCCTACGAGCAGTACTTC. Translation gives CASMWGTTAYEQYF.

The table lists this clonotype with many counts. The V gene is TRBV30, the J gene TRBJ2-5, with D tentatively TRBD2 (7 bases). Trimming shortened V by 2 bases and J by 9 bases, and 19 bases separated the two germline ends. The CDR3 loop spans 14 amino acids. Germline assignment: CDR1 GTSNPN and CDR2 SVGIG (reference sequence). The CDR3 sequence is CAWSTGGYREPQYF. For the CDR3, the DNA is TGTGCCTGGAGTACGGGGGGATACAGGGAGCCCCAGTACTTC.

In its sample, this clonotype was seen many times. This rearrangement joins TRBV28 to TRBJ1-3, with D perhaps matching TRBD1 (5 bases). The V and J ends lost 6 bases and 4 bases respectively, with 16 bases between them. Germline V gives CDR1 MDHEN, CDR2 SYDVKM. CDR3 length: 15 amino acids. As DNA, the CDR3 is TGTGCCAGCAGGAAACCTGTGGGGGAGGGAAACACCATATATTTT. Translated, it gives CASRKPVGEGNTIYF.

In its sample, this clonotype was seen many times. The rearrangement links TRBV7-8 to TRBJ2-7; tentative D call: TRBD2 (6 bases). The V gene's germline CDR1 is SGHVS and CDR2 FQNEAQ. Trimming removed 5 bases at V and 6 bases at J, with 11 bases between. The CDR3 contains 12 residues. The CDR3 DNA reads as TGTGCCAGCAGCCTGGGACTTTCCGAGCAGTACTTC. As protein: CASSLGLSEQYF.

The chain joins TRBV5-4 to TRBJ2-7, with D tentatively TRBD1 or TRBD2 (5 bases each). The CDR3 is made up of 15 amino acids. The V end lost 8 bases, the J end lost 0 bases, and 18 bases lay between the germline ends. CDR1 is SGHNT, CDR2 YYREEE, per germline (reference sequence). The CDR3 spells CASSPGTVPSYEQYF. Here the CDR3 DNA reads TGTGCCAGTAGCCCTGGGACGGTACCCTCCTACGAGCAGTACTTC.